Listed below are T cell receptor beta chains from one sample, sequenced in a study. TCRdb re-called the RT-PCR reads through MiXCR, storing one row per CDR3 protein. The table shows about 680,000 distinct CDR3 sequences, with 14% occurring only once. Sequencing was carried out using memory CD4+ T cells from blood. These receptors were taken from a female donor in good health, serving as a healthy control. CDR3s include the opening cysteine and the closing phenylalanine or tryptophan. D genes are given only for firm matches. Clone sizes are given selectively: once, few, many, or a class where the clone is expanded.

v_gene	d_gene	j_gene	abundance	CDR3aa	CDR3nt
TRBV2	TRBD2	TRBJ2-7	.	CAGSSGRGAYEQYF	TGTGCCGGTTCGAGCGGGAGAGGGGCCTACGAGCAGTACTTC
TRBV20-1	TRBD1	TRBJ2-7	.	CSARSQGAAYEQYF	TGCAGTGCTAGGAGTCAGGGGGCCGCCTACGAGCAGTACTTC
TRBV7-6	.	TRBJ2-7	few	CASSLSGPQAYEQYF	TGTGCCAGCAGCTTATCGGGTCCACAAGCCTACGAGCAGTACTTC
TRBV27	.	TRBJ2-5	.	CASSSSLRARETQYF	TGTGCCAGCAGTTCCTCCCTCCGGGCAAGAGAGACCCAGTACTTC
TRBV10-3	.	TRBJ1-4	.	CAISDSLLGGGNEKLFF	TGTGCCATCAGTGATTCCCTGTTAGGGGGAGGTAATGAAAAACTGTTTTTT
TRBV5-1	TRBD1	TRBJ2-2	few	CASSLNGQGNTGELFF	TGCGCCAGCAGCTTGAATGGACAGGGCAACACCGGGGAGCTGTTTTTT
TRBV5-1	TRBD2	TRBJ2-5	few	CASITSGRPHETQYF	TGCGCCAGCATCACCAGCGGGAGACCCCATGAGACCCAGTACTTC
TRBV5-1	.	TRBJ1-2	.	CASSLASRVSGYTF	TGCGCCAGCAGCTTGGCCTCCCGGGTCTCCGGCTACACCTTC
TRBV15	.	TRBJ2-7	few	CATSRAGFNEQYF	TGTGCCACCAGCAGAGCAGGATTCAACGAGCAGTACTTC
TRBV29-1	.	TRBJ1-1	few	CSVSGSGDTEAFF	TGCAGCGTTTCGGGGTCTGGGGACACTGAAGCTTTCTTT
TRBV7-3	.	TRBJ1-2	few	CASSPYDAETNYGYTF	TGTGCCAGCAGCCCGTATGACGCCGAGACTAACTATGGCTACACCTTC
TRBV7-2	.	TRBJ2-1	many	CASSLAGDKSVF	TGTGCCAGCAGCTTAGCGGGGGACAAGTCAGTCTTC
TRBV10-3	.	TRBJ2-5	.	CAIRAGSYRTSETQYF	TGTGCCATCAGAGCCGGCAGTTATCGCACATCAGAGACCCAGTACTTC
TRBV7-2	TRBD2	TRBJ2-3	many	CASSFAGGTSTDTQYF	TGTGCCAGCAGCTTCGCGGGAGGCACAAGCACAGATACGCAGTATTTT
TRBV28	.	TRBJ1-2	many	CASSFSSSRVLDYGYTF	TGTGCCAGCAGTTTCTCATCTAGCAGGGTCTTAGACTATGGCTACACCTTC
TRBV20-1	.	TRBJ1-3	.	CSATGHLSGNTIYF	TGCAGTGCTACGGGACACCTCTCTGGAAACACCATATATTTT
TRBV21-1	.	TRBJ1-5	.	CASSKPPGATLGNQPQHF	TGTGCCAGCAGCAAGCCTCCGGGCGCTACCCTGGGCAATCAGCCCCAGCATTTT
TRBV29-1	.	TRBJ1-1	few	CSGGGGYTEAFF	TGCAGCGGGGGGGGGGGCTACACTGAAGCTTTCTTT
TRBV4-1	TRBD1	TRBJ2-5	many	CASSQGDRQKETQYF	TGCGCCAGCAGCCAAGGGGACAGGCAAAAAGAGACCCAGTACTTC
TRBV28	.	TRBJ1-1	.	CASSLSVEAFF	TGTGCCAGCAGTCTCAGTGTTGAAGCTTTCTTT
TRBV20-1	.	TRBJ1-5	few	CSAKGRGGGNQPQHF	TGCAGTGCTAAGGGGCGGGGCGGAGGCAATCAGCCCCAGCATTTT
TRBV27	.	TRBJ2-1	.	CASSLVGRTNEQFF	TGTGCCAGCAGTTTGGTTGGGAGGACCAATGAGCAGTTCTTC
TRBV15	TRBD1	TRBJ2-1	.	CATSRKGRGRIIYNEQFF	TGTGCCACCAGCAGAAAGGGCAGGGGGCGCATTATTTACAATGAGCAGTTCTTC
TRBV7-2	.	TRBJ1-1	few	CASSSSLGGTNTEAFF	TGTGCCAGCAGCTCAAGCCTTGGCGGAACGAACACTGAAGCTTTCTTT
TRBV7-3	.	TRBJ2-3	few	CASSAPEVDTQYF	TGTGCCAGCAGCGCGCCTGAAGTAGATACGCAGTATTTT
TRBV5-1	.	TRBJ2-3	many	CASSVTGVTDTQYF	TGCGCCAGCAGCGTAACGGGAGTTACAGATACGCAGTATTTT
TRBV25-1	.	TRBJ2-2	.	CASSDLLGGSNTGELFF	TGTGCCAGCAGTGATTTGCTCGGGGGTTCGAACACCGGGGAGCTGTTTTTT
TRBV6-6	.	TRBJ2-7	many	CASSYSIGGIYEQYF	TGTGCCAGCAGTTACTCGATTGGGGGGATCTACGAGCAGTACTTC
TRBV29-1	.	TRBJ1-2	many	CSVGSSYGYTF	TGCAGCGTTGGTTCATCCTATGGCTACACCTTC
TRBV20-1	.	TRBJ2-1	many	CSATNPGSTSEQFF	TGCAGTGCCACGAATCCCGGGAGTACGAGTGAGCAGTTCTTC
TRBV4-1	.	TRBJ2-1	.	CASSQDSAGLYNEQFF	TGCGCCAGCAGCCAAGATAGTGCGGGACTGTACAATGAGCAGTTCTTC
TRBV7-6	TRBD2	TRBJ2-1	.	CASSPTGLAGGLYNEQFF	TGTGCCAGCAGCCCTACGGGACTAGCGGGAGGGCTCTACAATGAGCAGTTCTTC
TRBV5-1	.	TRBJ2-7	few	CASSHTGTNEYEQYF	TGCGCCAGCAGCCACACCGGGACCAACGAATACGAGCAGTACTTC
TRBV24-1	.	TRBJ2-7	many	CATASDGAYEQYF	TGTGCCACCGCGTCGGACGGCGCCTACGAGCAGTACTTC
TRBV5-1	.	TRBJ1-1	few	CASSSSLGSAEAFF	TGCGCCAGCAGCTCCTCCTTAGGGTCCGCTGAAGCTTTCTTT
TRBV6-6	.	TRBJ1-1	.	CASVLSFNTEAFF	TGTGCCAGCGTCCTATCATTCAACACTGAAGCTTTCTTT
TRBV6-5	.	TRBJ1-6	few	CASSTRDNSPLHF	TGTGCCAGCAGTACCCGGGATAATTCACCCCTCCACTTT
TRBV7-2	TRBD2	TRBJ2-3	.	CASTPTSGGLDTQYF	TGTGCCAGCACCCCGACTAGCGGGGGGCTAGATACGCAGTATTTT
TRBV5-1	TRBD2	TRBJ2-1	few	CASSFRTSGGNEQFF	TGCGCCAGCAGTTTCCGGACTAGCGGGGGCAATGAGCAGTTCTTC
TRBV5-1	.	TRBJ1-2	few	CASTGQPGTRYGYTF	TGCGCCAGCACCGGGCAACCAGGGACCCGATATGGCTACACCTTC
TRBV7-2	.	TRBJ2-3	many	CASSLDSSTDTQYF	TGTGCTAGCAGCCTGGACTCAAGCACAGATACGCAGTATTTT